The sequence of this T cell receptor beta chain was determined in a study of T cell changes during pregnancy in multiple sclerosis. The V gene's germline CDR1 is KGHSH and CDR2 LQKENI. The CDR3 has 15 amino acids. V was cut by 0 bases and J by 9 bases, with 15 bases left in between. Data came from immunoSEQ multiplex PCR; TCRdb stores just in-frame clones and leaves some out. The sample yields about 80,000 clones, about 91% seen once. This chain links TRBV18 with TRBJ2-1; no clear D gene. The clonotype originates from a female donor with multiple sclerosis, enrolled in a pregnancy study. The material was peripheral blood, obtained before pregnancy. The CDR3 spells CASSPPSAPEAEQFF. DNA of the CDR3: TGTGCCAGCTCACCACCGTCAGCCCCAGAGGCTGAGCAGTTCTTC.